This TCR beta chain was documented in a study of monozygotic twins with inflammatory bowel disease. Study-wide results and limits: TCRbeta inverse Simpson diversity was decreased in IBD patients versus healthy co-twins. Repertoire similarity matched across concordant and discordant twins, perhaps owing to limited power.

Germline V gene lookup returns CDR1 SGHTA and CDR2 FQGNSA. This CDR3 comprises 14 residues. Reanalyzing the 5' RACE reads, TCRdb keeps one entry per CDR3 protein, without DNA. The sample has 200,000 to 250,000 distinct CDR3 sequences. As concerns this clonotype: Its specificity is unknown.

This receptor was obtained from a human donor with ulcerative colitis or Crohn's disease, or a healthy co-twin of an affected twin (not recorded which). Sample: blood. The V and J genes are TRBV7-2 and TRBJ1-2; absent DNA, TCRdb's TRBD1 call cannot be checked. CDR3: CASSLNPGNYGYTF.